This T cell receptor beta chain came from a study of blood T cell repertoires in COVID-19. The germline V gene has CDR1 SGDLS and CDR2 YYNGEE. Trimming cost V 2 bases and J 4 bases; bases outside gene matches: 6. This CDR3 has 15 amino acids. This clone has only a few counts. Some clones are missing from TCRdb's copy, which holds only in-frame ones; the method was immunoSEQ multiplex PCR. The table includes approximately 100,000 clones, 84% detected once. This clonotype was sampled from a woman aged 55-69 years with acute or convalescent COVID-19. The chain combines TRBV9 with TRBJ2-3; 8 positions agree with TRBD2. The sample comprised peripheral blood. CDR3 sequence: CASSVISGVSDTQYF. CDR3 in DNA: TGTGCCAGCAGCGTGATTAGCGGGGTATCAGATACGCAGTATTTT.